This note documents a single T cell receptor (beta chain) sequence. The antigen is undetermined. TCRdb re-called the 5' RACE reads with MiXCR, one entry per CDR3 protein. The sample has 470,000 or so distinct CDR3 sequences; roughly 20% are singletons. The record originates from a study of T-cell memory formation after mild COVID-19. The overall study: Largely, the TCR clusters proved donor specific. Regarding the study as a whole: CD4+ bias marked clones expanding day 15 to 37, unlike balanced contracting clones. Contracting CD4+ clones lay largely in CM and EM, with CD8+ ones residing in EMRA. A subset of responding clones appeared in pre-infection memory, suggesting cross-reactive memory joined.

The sequencing input was PBMCs or a T cell subset sorted from them (not recorded which). This TCR came from an adult woman who had mild COVID-19 (a few samples of this study predate the infection). Cell type and time point are not known.

The CDR3 DNA reads TGTGCCAGCAGCTTCGGGACAGCTGGCCTCACAGATACGCAGTATTTT. It encodes CASSFGTAGLTDTQYF. The rearrangement links TRBV7-8 to TRBJ2-3, with TRBD1 identical over 7 bases. V was clipped by 3 bases and J by 2 bases; unmatched bases: 8. The germline CDR1 and CDR2 sequences are SGHVS and FQNEAQ. The CDR3 has 16 residues. Full variable domain (outside the CDR3, taken from reference TRBV7-8 and TRBJ2-3): GAGVSQSPRYKVAKRGQDVALRCDPISGHVSLFWYQQALGQGPEFLTYFQNEAQLDKSGLPSDRFFAERPEGSVSTLKIQRTQQEDSAVYLCASSFGTAGLTDTQYFGPGTRLTVL.